This is a list of T cell receptor beta chains from one sample in a study of T cell responses to AZD1222 COVID-19 vaccine. The assay was immunoSEQ multiplex PCR, and TCRdb's table has in-frame clones only and misses some. The sample consists of approximately 90,000 clones, approximately 89% of them appearing once. Sequencing used peripheral blood, obtained on day 0 of AZD1222 vaccination. The receptor source for this set is an adult in good health. CDR3s include the opening cysteine and the closing phenylalanine or tryptophan. The order of the fields is clone size, D gene, J gene, V gene, CDR3 protein, CDR3 DNA. A D gene is named only where the DNA matches it firmly. The listing skips clone size in some rows; elsewhere it reads once, few, many or a size class.

once | . | TRBJ1-1 | TRBV19 | CASSRRGRGGRLNTEAFF | TGTGCCAGTAGTAGACGGGGCCGAGGCGGTAGACTGAACACTGAAGCTTTCTTT
. | . | TRBJ1-2 | TRBV5-5 | CASSLEGTAYGYTF | TGTGCCAGCAGCTTGGAAGGGACGGCTTATGGCTACACCTTC
. | TRBD1 | TRBJ2-7 | TRBV4-1 | CASSPQTGKYEQYF | TGCGCCAGCAGCCCCCAGACAGGGAAGTACGAGCAGTACTTC
few | . | TRBJ2-6 | TRBV5-1 | CASSLGASGANVLTF | TGCGCCAGCAGCTTGGGCGCCTCTGGGGCCAACGTCCTGACTTTC
. | . | TRBJ1-2 | TRBV9 | CASSVDWGGYTF | TGTGCCAGCAGCGTAGATTGGGGTGGCTACACCTTC
. | . | TRBJ2-1 | TRBV27 | CASSSPTSLNNEQFF | TGTGCCAGCAGTTCACCGACTAGTTTAAACAATGAGCAGTTCTTC
. | TRBD1 | TRBJ1-2 | TRBV11-2 | CASSSRTGLNYGYTF | TGTGCCAGCAGCTCCAGGACAGGTTTGAACTATGGCTACACCTTC
once | TRBD2 | TRBJ2-1 | TRBV3-1/TRBV3-2 | CASSPDLAGWRNEQFF | TGTGCCAGCAGCCCGGACCTAGCGGGATGGAGGAATGAGCAGTTCTTC
. | . | TRBJ1-1 | TRBV28 | CASSPYLILHTNTEAFF | TGTGCCAGCAGCCCCTATTTAATTTTGCATACGAACACTGAAGCTTTCTTT
. | . | TRBJ2-7 | TRBV21-1 | CASSLGSGQGPLAGGPGNYEQYF | TGTGCCAGCAGCTTGGGCTCGGGACAGGGTCCACTAGCGGGAGGGCCAGGTAATTACGAGCAGTACTTC
. | . | TRBJ2-5 | TRBV7-9 | CASSRYQETQYF | TGTGCCAGCAGTCGGTACCAAGAGACCCAGTACTTC
once | . | TRBJ1-1 | TRBV28 | CASLRQDLITEAFF | TGTGCCAGTCTCAGACAGGATCTTATTACTGAAGCTTTCTTT
. | TRBD2 | TRBJ2-1 | TRBV18 | CASSLAGGTNNEQFF | TGTGCCAGCTCATTAGCGGGAGGGACAAACAATGAGCAGTTCTTC
. | . | TRBJ2-3 | TRBV10-3 | CAISESGGLTDTQYF | TGTGCCATCAGTGAGTCTGGGGGACTCACAGATACGCAGTATTTT
. | . | TRBJ1-2 | TRBV5-1 | CASSLERADYGYTF | TGCGCCAGCAGCTTGGAAAGGGCGGACTATGGCTACACCTTC
. | . | TRBJ2-7 | TRBV28 | CASSFTPSYEQYF | TGTGCCAGCAGTTTTACTCCTTCCTACGAGCAGTACTTC
once | TRBD1 | TRBJ2-3 | TRBV5-4 | CASSSGTGDTDTQYF | TGTGCCAGCAGCTCCGGGACAGGGGACACAGATACGCAGTATTTT
. | . | TRBJ2-6 | TRBV19 | CASSMVPGANVLTF | TGTGCCAGTAGTATGGTCCCTGGGGCCAACGTCCTGACTTTC
. | TRBD2 | TRBJ2-1 | TRBV20-1 | CSASRAGGPSEQFF | TGCAGTGCTAGTCGCGCGGGAGGGCCAAGTGAGCAGTTCTTC
. | . | TRBJ1-5 | TRBV10-3 | CAISENRNQPQHF | TGTGCCATCAGTGAAAATCGGAATCAGCCCCAGCATTTT
. | TRBD2 | TRBJ2-2 | TRBV6-5 | CASRRVRGGAGELFF | TGTGCCAGCAGGAGAGTTCGTGGGGGGGCCGGGGAGCTGTTTTTT
. | TRBD1 | TRBJ1-2 | TRBV11-1 | CASSRTGAIGYTF | TGTGCCAGCAGCCGGACAGGGGCTATCGGCTACACCTTC
. | . | TRBJ2-7 | TRBV11-2 | CASSLRLDPSYEQYF | TGTGCCAGCAGCCTCCGACTAGACCCGTCCTACGAGCAGTACTTC